One sample yielded the 20 T cell receptor beta chains listed below, sequenced in a study of blood T cells in healthy people across ages. With a J-beta primer mix and a sample-barcoded 5' primer, a second PCR ran about 7 to 12 cycles. TCRdb independently ran MiXCR on the 5' RACE reads; one entry per CDR3 protein. The data show about a million distinct CDR3 sequences, 45% to 50% seen once. Specimen: blood. These receptors came from a man younger than 40 in good health.

The CDR3 sequence is CASSNGGARRHSYEQYF. The CDR3 coding sequence is TGTGCCAGCAGCAATGGTGGGGCCAGGAGACACTCCTACGAGCAGTACTTC. The V gene is TRBV7-2, the J gene TRBJ2-7; D is possibly TRBD1 (5 bases). V dropped 5 bases and J dropped 0 bases, with 20 bases sitting between them. Germline V CDR1 and CDR2: SGHTA, FQGNSA. CDR3 size: 17 residues.

This clonotype was picked up a small number of times. The chain couples TRBV4-3 to TRBJ1-2, with TRBD1 identical over 7 bases. V lost 0 bases, J lost 2 bases, and 3 bases stayed unmatched. The germline V gene encodes CDR1 LGHNA and CDR2 YSLEER. The CDR3 is made up of 15 amino acids. CDR3: CASSQDVTGNYGYTF. As DNA, the CDR3 is TGCGCCAGCAGCCAAGATGTGACAGGGAACTATGGCTACACCTTC.

In its sample, this clonotype was seen a few times. The rearrangement joins TRBV9 to TRBJ2-3; no clear D. Germline assignment: CDR1 SGDLS and CDR2 YYNGEE. The CDR3 is made up of 15 amino acids. With 4 bases removed from V and 4 bases from J, the gap between germline ends came to 16 bases. CDR3 bases: TGTGCCAGCAGCCTAACGGGCCTGGGCTCAGATACGCAGTATTTT. It translates to CASSLTGLGSDTQYF.

This clonotype was seen repeatedly, ten times or more. J is TRBJ2-1 and V is TRBV6-4; TRBD2 aligns across 7 bases. J was trimmed by 4 bases and V by 5 bases; bases with no gene match: 11. CDR3 length equals 16 residues. Germline CDR1 MRHNA, CDR2 SNTAGT. CDR3 amino acids: CASSSDGGGGYNEQFF. The CDR3 bases are TGTGCCAGCAGTTCTGACGGCGGGGGAGGGTACAATGAGCAGTTCTTC.

In this sample, this clonotype turned up a few times. J is TRBJ2-7 and V is TRBV6-2 or TRBV6-3; TRBD1 aligns across 7 bases. CDR1 and CDR2 from the germline V gene are MNHEY and SVGEGT. The V and J ends lost 4 bases and 0 bases, in that order; junction bases with no gene match: 6. The CDR3 extends over 15 amino acids. The CDR3 DNA follows: TGTGCCAGCAGTTCCCGGGACAGCTACTCCTACGAGCAGTACTTC. This translates into CASSSRDSYSYEQYF.

The chain employs TRBV28 and TRBJ1-5; tentatively, D is TRBD1 (6 bases). V lost 5 bases to trimming and J lost 7 bases, with 15 bases between them. Germline V gene lookup returns CDR1 MDHEN and CDR2 SYDVKM. The CDR3 totals 14 residues. The CDR3, as DNA: TGTGCCAGCAGTCCTTTCACAGGGAACCAGCCCCAGCATTTT. It codes for CASSPFTGNQPQHF.

The CDR3 here is CASSQMDRGHGYTF. For the CDR3, the DNA is TGTGCCAGCAGCCAAATGGACAGGGGTCATGGCTACACCTTC. The J gene is TRBJ1-2, the V gene TRBV3-1, with 9 bases lining up with TRBD1. The germline V gene encodes CDR1 LGHDT and CDR2 YNNKEL (reference sequence). This CDR3 is 14 amino acids long. The trim removed 2 bases at V and 6 bases at J, leaving 4 bases unmatched.

This clonotype occurred a few times. The J gene is TRBJ2-7, the V gene TRBV7-9; 9 bases are a match to TRBD1. The V gene end was trimmed by 3 bases and the J gene end by 5 bases; junction bases not matched to a gene: 8. CDR3 length: 15 amino acids. Germline V gene sequence: CDR1 SEHNR, CDR2 FQNEAQ (reference sequence). CDR3 nucleotide sequence: TGTGCCAGCAGCTTCGTCATGGGACAGGGTCACGAGCAGTACTTC. Encoded protein: CASSFVMGQGHEQYF.

With regard to this clonotype: A single base separates this from a much larger clone, so it may be a read error. The chain carries TRBV4-2 and TRBJ2-3; 12 positions match TRBD1. This CDR3 has 15 residues. The germline gives CDR1 LGHNA, CDR2 YNFKEQ. CDR3 sequence: CAGSQPGQGADTQYF. For the CDR3, the DNA is TGTGCCGGCAGCCAACCGGGACAGGGGGCCGATACGCAGTATTTT.

V is TRBV27 and J is TRBJ2-2; the D is unclear. Germline V CDR1 and CDR2: MNHEY, SMNVEV (reference sequence). Deletions cut 3 bases from V and 7 bases from J, with 9 bases between. The CDR3 sequence is 13 residues long. CDR3 residues: CASSFEEFGELFF. The CDR3 region has the DNA TGTGCCAGCAGTTTCGAGGAGTTCGGGGAGCTGTTTTTT.

This clonotype turned up a few times. The gene calls are TRBV5-1 and TRBJ2-3, with D hard to call. Germline lookup yields CDR1 SGHRS and CDR2 YFSETQ. V lost 0 bases to trimming and J lost 0 bases, with 8 bases between them. The CDR3 extends over 15 amino acids. CDR3: CASSLDPPSTDTQYF. DNA for the CDR3: TGCGCCAGCAGCTTGGATCCGCCTAGCACAGATACGCAGTATTTT.

Only a few counts were recorded for this clonotype. The chain combines TRBV6-2 or TRBV6-3 with TRBJ2-5; 7 nucleotides agree with TRBD1. The CDR3 has 13 residues. After removal of 8 bases from V and 5 bases from J, the junction contained 8 bases not matched to a gene. Germline lookup yields CDR1 MNHEY and CDR2 SVGEGT. The CDR3 nucleotides read TGTGCCAGCTCTGGACAGGATCGGGAGACCCAGTACTTC. As protein: CASSGQDRETQYF.

The chain employs TRBV5-1 and TRBJ1-1; D gene unclear. The CDR3 has 14 amino acids. Germline CDR1 reads SGHRS; CDR2 reads YFSETQ. V was cut by 6 bases and J by 1 base, with 13 bases left in between. CDR3 region: CASKATDSNTEAFF. The CDR3, as DNA: TGCGCCAGCAAGGCGACGGACTCGAACACTGAAGCTTTCTTT. The full variable domain, rest sourced from reference TRBV5-1 and TRBJ1-1, is KAGVTQTPRYLIKTRGQQVTLSCSPISGHRSVSWYQQTPGQGLQFLFEYFSETQRNKGNFPGRFSGRQFSNSRSEMNVSTLELGDSALYLCASKATDSNTEAFFGQGTRLTVV.

The rearrangement links TRBV6-6 to TRBJ2-5; D unclear. CDR1 and CDR2 from the germline V gene are MNHNY and SVGAGI (reference sequence). The CDR3 totals 14 residues. Trimming removed 6 bases at V and 2 bases at J, with 13 bases between. The chain's CDR3 is CASSRQAYQETQYF. In nucleotides, the CDR3 is TGTGCCAGCAGCCGCCAGGCCTATCAAGAGACCCAGTACTTC.

The chain couples TRBV25-1 to TRBJ2-3, with unresolved D. Deletions cut 7 bases from V and 0 bases from J, with 11 bases between. The germline V gene has CDR1 MGHDK and CDR2 SYGVNS. There are 14 residues in the CDR3. Written as DNA, the CDR3 is TGTGCCAGCAAACTACACCTAAGCACAGATACGCAGTATTTT. Amino acids: CASKLHLSTDTQYF.

Only a few counts were recorded for this clonotype. The rearrangement uses TRBV10-3 and TRBJ2-5; TRBD2 is a possible D gene (6 bases). Trimming cost V 0 bases and J 2 bases, with 10 bases left between them. Germline V gene lookup returns CDR1 ENHRY and CDR2 SYGVKD. CDR3 size: 15 residues. The CDR3 here is CAISESVAVQETQYF. In nucleotides, the CDR3 is TGTGCCATCAGTGAGTCTGTAGCGGTACAAGAGACCCAGTACTTC.

The gene calls are TRBV7-2 and TRBJ1-2, with 7 bases identical to TRBD1. The J segment lost 4 bases and the V segment lost 5 bases, leaving 7 bases of the junction unmatched. The CDR3 runs to 14 residues. The germline V gene encodes CDR1 SGHTA and CDR2 FQGNSA. The CDR3 spells CASSLGTVGYGYTF. CDR3 coding DNA: TGTGCCAGCAGCCTAGGGACAGTTGGCTATGGCTACACCTTC.

The V call is TRBV3-1, the J call TRBJ1-6; D gene uncertain. The V end was cut by 8 bases, the J end by 0 bases, with 14 bases between. This CDR3 comprises 16 residues. Per germline, CDR1 LGHDT and CDR2 YNNKEL (reference sequence). The CDR3 bases are TGTGCCAGCTGCTCGATTAAAAACTCCTATAATTCACCCCTCCACTTT. Its translation: CASCSIKNSYNSPLHF.

The J gene is TRBJ2-6, the V gene TRBV3-1; no clear D. The CDR3 covers 16 residues. Germline V gives CDR1 LGHDT, CDR2 YNNKEL (reference sequence). Trimming removed 5 bases from V and 0 bases from J, with 11 bases in between. Written as DNA, the CDR3 is TGTGCCAGCAGCGTTCACGGCAGCTCTGGGGCCAACGTCCTGACTTTC. Residues: CASSVHGSSGANVLTF.

The chain uses TRBV5-1 and TRBJ2-1; TRBD2 agrees at 7 bases. The end of the DNA is better explained by TRBJ2-7, so the J call may be wrong. The CDR3 runs to 12 residues. Per the germline V gene, CDR1 is SGHRS and CDR2 is YFSETQ. The CDR3 sequence is CASSAGGNEQYF. CDR3 DNA: TGCGCCAGCAGCGCCGGGGGGAATGAGCAGTACTTC.